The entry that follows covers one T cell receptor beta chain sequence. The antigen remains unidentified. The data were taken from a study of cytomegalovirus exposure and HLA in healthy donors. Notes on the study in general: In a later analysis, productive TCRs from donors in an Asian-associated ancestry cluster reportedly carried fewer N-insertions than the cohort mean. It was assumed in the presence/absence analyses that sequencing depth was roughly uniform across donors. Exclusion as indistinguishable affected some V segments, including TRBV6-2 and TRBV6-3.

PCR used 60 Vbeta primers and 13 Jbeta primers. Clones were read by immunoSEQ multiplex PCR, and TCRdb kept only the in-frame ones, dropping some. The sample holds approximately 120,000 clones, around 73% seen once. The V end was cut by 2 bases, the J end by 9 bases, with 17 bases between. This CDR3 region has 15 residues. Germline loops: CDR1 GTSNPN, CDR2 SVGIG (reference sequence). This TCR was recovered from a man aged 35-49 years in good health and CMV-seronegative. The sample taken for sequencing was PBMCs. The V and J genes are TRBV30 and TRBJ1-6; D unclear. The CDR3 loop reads CAWSLTSGIGSPLHF. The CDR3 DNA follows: TGTGCCTGGAGTCTAACGTCGGGTATAGGTTCACCCCTCCACTTT.